Following are 3 T cell receptor beta chains from one sample sequenced in a study of OX40 agonist ivuxolimab in advanced cancers. Assay used: immunoSEQ multiplex PCR; TCRdb lists only in-frame clones, some missing. The sample includes fewer than 40,000 clones, approximately 89% of them seen just once. The sample was CD4+ or CD8+ T cells sorted from blood, taken in a trial of the OX40 agonist ivuxolimab. The receptors were sampled from an adult with an advanced solid tumor such as melanoma, head and neck, liver or kidney cancer.

The rearrangement joins TRBV18 to TRBJ2-7; a weak D match, TRBD1 (5 bases). Trimming cost V 3 bases and J 2 bases, with 11 bases left between them. CDR1 is KGHSH, CDR2 LQKENI, per germline. The CDR3 contains 14 residues. The CDR3 DNA follows: TGTGCCAGCTCACCCACAGGCGCCGCCTACGAGCAGTACTTC. It is translated as CASSPTGAAYEQYF.

About this clone: At the DNA level, this CDR3 is encoded by other sequences in the same sample as well. The genes are TRBV9 and TRBJ2-7; a possible D gene is TRBD2 (6 bases). The CDR3 is made up of 14 amino acids. V lost 2 bases and J 2 bases, leaving 11 bases between the germline ends. CDR1 and CDR2 from the germline V gene are SGDLS and YYNGEE. CDR3 protein: CASSVSGGTYEQYF. The DNA of the CDR3 is TGTGCCAGCAGCGTTTCCGGCGGGACCTACGAGCAGTACTTC.

The rearrangement uses TRBV6-4 and TRBJ2-1; 8 positions match TRBD1. The trim removed 6 bases at V and 8 bases at J, leaving 15 bases unmatched. The length of the CDR3 is 16 residues. CDR1 and CDR2 (germline): MRHNA, SNTAGT. CDR3 coding DNA: TGTGCCAGCAGGACGTCGGGGCGACAGGGGACGTATGAGCAGTTCTTC. Protein: CASRTSGRQGTYEQFF.